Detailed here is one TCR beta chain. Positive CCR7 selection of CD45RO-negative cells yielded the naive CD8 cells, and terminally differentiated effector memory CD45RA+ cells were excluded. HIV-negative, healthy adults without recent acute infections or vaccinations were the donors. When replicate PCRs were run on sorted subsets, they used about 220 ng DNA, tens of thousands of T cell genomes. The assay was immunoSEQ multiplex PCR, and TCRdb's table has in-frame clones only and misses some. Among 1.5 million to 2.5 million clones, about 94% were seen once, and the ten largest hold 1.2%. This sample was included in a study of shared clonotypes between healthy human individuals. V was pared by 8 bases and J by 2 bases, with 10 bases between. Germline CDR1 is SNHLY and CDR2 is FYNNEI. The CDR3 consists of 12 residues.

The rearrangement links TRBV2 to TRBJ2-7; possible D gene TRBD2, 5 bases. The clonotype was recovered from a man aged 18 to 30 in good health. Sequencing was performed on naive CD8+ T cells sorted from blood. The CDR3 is CASGLGTYEQYF. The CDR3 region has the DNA TGTGCCAGCGGTCTCGGGACCTACGAGCAGTACTTC.